The next 11 T cell receptor beta chains were all read from a single sample in a study of CD8 T cells in ankylosing spondylitis. One entry per CDR3 protein results from TCRdb running MiXCR on the 5' RACE reads. This table holds nearly 350,000 distinct CDR3 sequences, roughly 14% found once. Input material: blood, either unsorted or a sorted T cell fraction (not recorded which). The receptors were sampled from a male donor with ankylosing spondylitis or in good health (not recorded which).

This clonotype was observed a handful of times. The CDR3 DNA is TGCGCCAGCAGCGAACGGACAGGGGGGTTTTCACCCCTCCACTTT. This sequence encodes CASSERTGGFSPLHF. The chain has TRBV5-1 and TRBJ1-6; 10 bases fit TRBD1. V lost 4 bases, J lost 9 bases, and 7 bases stayed unmatched. CDR3 size: 15 residues. Germline V lookup: CDR1 SGHRS, CDR2 YFSETQ.

The chain links TRBV14 to TRBJ1-6, with D perhaps TRBD1 (6 bases). This CDR3 is built from 15 residues. V lost 1 base, J lost 7 bases, and 11 bases lay in between. Germline loops: CDR1 SGHDN, CDR2 FVKESK. CDR3 nucleotide sequence: TGTGCCAGCAGCCAAGTTCCGGGGGGCAATTCACCCCTCCACTTT. Translating gives CASSQVPGGNSPLHF.

The V gene is TRBV7-2, the J gene TRBJ1-4; no clear D. Trimming pared 3 bases from V and 0 bases from J, leaving 8 bases between. In germline, CDR1 is SGHTA, CDR2 FQGNSA. This CDR3 has 15 residues. CDR3 nucleotides: TGTGCCAGCAGCTTGGTGCGGTCAACTAATGAAAAACTGTTTTTT. It yields the protein CASSLVRSTNEKLFF.

This clonotype was seen many times. The chain combines TRBV7-9 with TRBJ1-2; D gene ambiguous. This CDR3 is built from 13 residues. Germline V lookup: CDR1 SEHNR, CDR2 FQNEAQ (reference sequence). V shed 1 base and J shed 4 bases, with 7 bases lying between them. The CDR3 sequence is CASSLEQPYGYTF. CDR3 coding DNA: TGTGCCAGCAGCTTAGAACAGCCCTATGGCTACACCTTC. Full variable domain (missing parts from reference TRBV7-9 and TRBJ1-2): DTGVSQNPRHKITKRGQNVTFRCDPISEHNRLYWYRQTLGQGPEFLTYFQNEAQLEKSRLLSDRFSAERPKGSFSTLEIQRTEQGDSAMYLCASSLEQPYGYTFGSGTRLTVV.

The table lists this clonotype with many counts. The chain employs TRBV12-3 or TRBV12-4 and TRBJ2-2; D is ambiguous. Trimming removed 6 bases from V and 3 bases from J, with 11 bases in between. The CDR3 runs 14 residues. Written as DNA, the CDR3 is TGTGCCAGCAGCCAGGACCCCTACACCGGGGAGCTGTTTTTT. This sequence encodes CASSQDPYTGELFF.

The chain recombines TRBV12-3 or TRBV12-4 with TRBJ2-7; unclear D gene. V lost 3 bases and J lost 7, with 7 bases in between. The length of the CDR3 is 11 residues. The DNA for the CDR3 is TGTGCCAGCAGTTTTGGAAGAGAGCAGTACTTC. It yields the protein CASSFGREQYF.

This clonotype was recorded a few times. The chain links TRBV5-1 to TRBJ2-1; 8 bases match TRBD2. V lost 4 bases and J lost 4; bases outside the gene matches: 10. This CDR3 spans 16 amino acids. CDR1 SGHRS and CDR2 YFSETQ come from the germline V gene. In DNA, the CDR3 is TGCGCCAGCAGCCCGGGGTGGACTAGCCCATACAATGAGCAGTTCTTC. It specifies CASSPGWTSPYNEQFF. The complete variable domain, with remaining parts taken from reference TRBV5-1 and TRBJ2-1, reads KAGVTQTPRYLIKTRGQQVTLSCSPISGHRSVSWYQQTPGQGLQFLFEYFSETQRNKGNFPGRFSGRQFSNSRSEMNVSTLELGDSALYLCASSPGWTSPYNEQFFGPGTRLTVL.

This clonotype turned up a few times. The chain carries TRBV12-3 or TRBV12-4 and TRBJ1-5, with a weak D call TRBD1 (5 bases). Deletions cut 8 bases from V and 8 bases from J, with 13 bases between. There are 12 residues in the CDR3. CDR3 sequence reads: CASRRGGEPQHF. CDR3 DNA sequence: TGTGCCAGCCGTCGGGGCGGGGAGCCCCAGCATTTT.

This clonotype was recorded at least ten times. The V gene is TRBV7-9, the J gene TRBJ1-2, with TRBD1 as a possible D gene (5 bases). The length of the CDR3 is 15 residues. The V end was cut by 5 bases, the J end by 2 bases, with 15 bases between. Germline assignment: CDR1 SEHNR and CDR2 FQNEAQ (reference sequence). CDR3 sequence (DNA): TGTGCCAGCAGCAAGGACACCTCCTTAAACTATGGCTACACCTTC. As protein: CASSKDTSLNYGYTF.

The V gene is TRBV9, the J gene TRBJ2-3; D is uncertain. Trimming pared 0 bases from V and 6 bases from J, leaving 8 bases between. Germline assignment: CDR1 SGDLS and CDR2 YYNGEE. The CDR3 consists of 13 residues. This CDR3 is CASSVDPGDTQYF. The CDR3, as DNA: TGTGCCAGCAGCGTAGATCCCGGGGATACGCAGTATTTT.

This clonotype showed up just a few times. The genes are TRBV5-1 and TRBJ2-3; 7 bases fit TRBD2. CDR1 is SGHRS and CDR2 is YFSETQ in the germline V gene. There are 14 residues in the CDR3. Trimming cost V 4 bases and J 5 bases; bases outside gene matches: 7. In nucleotides, the CDR3 is TGCGCCAGCAGCCCGATCGGGGGGAAAGATACGCAGTATTTT. Its translation is CASSPIGGKDTQYF.